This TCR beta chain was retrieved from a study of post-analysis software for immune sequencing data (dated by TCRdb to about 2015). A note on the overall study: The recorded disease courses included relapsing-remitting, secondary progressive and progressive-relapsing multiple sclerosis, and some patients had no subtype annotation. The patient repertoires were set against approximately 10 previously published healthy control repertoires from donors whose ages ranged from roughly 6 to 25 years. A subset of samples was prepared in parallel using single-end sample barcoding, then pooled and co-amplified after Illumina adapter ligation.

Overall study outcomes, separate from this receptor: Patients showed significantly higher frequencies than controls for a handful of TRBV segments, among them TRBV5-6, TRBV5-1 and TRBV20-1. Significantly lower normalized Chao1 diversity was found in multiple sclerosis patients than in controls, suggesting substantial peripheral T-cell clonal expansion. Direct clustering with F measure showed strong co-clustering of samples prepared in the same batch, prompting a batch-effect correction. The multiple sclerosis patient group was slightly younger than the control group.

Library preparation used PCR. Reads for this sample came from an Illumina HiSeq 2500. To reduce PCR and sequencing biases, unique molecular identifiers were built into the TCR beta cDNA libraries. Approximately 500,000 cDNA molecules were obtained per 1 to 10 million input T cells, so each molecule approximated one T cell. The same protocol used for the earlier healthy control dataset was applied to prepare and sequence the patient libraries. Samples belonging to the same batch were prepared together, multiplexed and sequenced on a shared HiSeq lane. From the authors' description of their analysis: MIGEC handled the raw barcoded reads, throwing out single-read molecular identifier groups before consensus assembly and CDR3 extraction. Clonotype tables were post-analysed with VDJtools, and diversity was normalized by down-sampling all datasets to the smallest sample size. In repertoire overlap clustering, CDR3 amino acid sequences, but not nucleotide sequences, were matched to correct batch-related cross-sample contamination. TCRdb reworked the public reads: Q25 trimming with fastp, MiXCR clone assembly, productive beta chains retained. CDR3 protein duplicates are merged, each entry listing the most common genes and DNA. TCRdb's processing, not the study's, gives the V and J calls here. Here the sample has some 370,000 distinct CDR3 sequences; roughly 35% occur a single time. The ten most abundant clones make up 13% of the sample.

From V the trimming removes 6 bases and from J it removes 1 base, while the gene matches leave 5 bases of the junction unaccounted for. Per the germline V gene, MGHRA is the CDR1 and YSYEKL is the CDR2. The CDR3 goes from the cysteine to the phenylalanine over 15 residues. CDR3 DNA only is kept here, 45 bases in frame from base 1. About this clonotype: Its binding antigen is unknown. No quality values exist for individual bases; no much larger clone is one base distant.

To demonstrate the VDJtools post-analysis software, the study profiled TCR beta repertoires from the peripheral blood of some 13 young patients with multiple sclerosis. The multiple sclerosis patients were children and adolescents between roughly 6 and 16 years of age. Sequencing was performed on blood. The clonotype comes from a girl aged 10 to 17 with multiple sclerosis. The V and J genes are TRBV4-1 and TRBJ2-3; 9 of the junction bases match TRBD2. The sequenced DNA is TGCGCCAGCAGGTCGCGGGGGGGAGGCACAGATACGCAGTATTTT. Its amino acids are CASRSRGGGTDTQYF.